The 8 T cell receptor beta chains below come from one sample, sequenced in a study of T cell responses to AZD1222 COVID-19 vaccine. The repertoire was sequenced with immunoSEQ multiplex PCR; TCRdb's copy has only in-frame clones and lacks some. Here the sample spans some 150,000 clones, nearly 95% being singletons. The sequencing here drew on peripheral blood, taken on day 0 of AZD1222 vaccination. The source of these receptors is an adult in good health.

This chain joins TRBV5-1 and TRBJ2-7; 9 positions match TRBD1. Germline lookup yields CDR1 SGHRS and CDR2 YFSETQ. The CDR3 consists of 14 residues. The V and J ends lost 4 bases and 4 bases, in that order; junction bases with no gene match: 6. The CDR3 spells CASSPDRGFYEQYF. CDR3 DNA: TGCGCCAGCAGCCCGGACAGGGGTTTTTACGAGCAGTACTTC.

V and J are TRBV10-3 and TRBJ2-1; D uncertain. CDR1 is ENHRY and CDR2 is SYGVKD in the germline V gene. Trimming pared 9 bases from V and 5 bases from J, leaving 8 bases between. CDR3 length: 11 amino acids. The CDR3 here is CAISGHNEQFF. CDR3 nucleotides: TGTGCCATTTCCGGCCACAATGAGCAGTTCTTC.

This clone was observed a single time. The rearrangement links TRBV3-1 (or the pseudogene TRBV3-2) to TRBJ2-3; TRBD2 matches at 14 bases. CDR1 is LGHDT, CDR2 YNNKEL, per germline (reference sequence). The CDR3 length is 18 residues. V shed 3 bases, J shed 6 bases, and the junction held 11 bases outside the gene matches. CDR3 in amino acids: CASSQGLAGVTSHDTQYF. The CDR3 coding sequence is TGTGCCAGCAGCCAGGGACTAGCGGGAGTTACTTCGCACGATACGCAGTATTTT.

The gene calls are TRBV3-1 (or the pseudogene TRBV3-2) and TRBJ1-3; the D gene is possibly TRBD1 (6 bases). Germline-derived CDR1 and CDR2 are LGHDT and YNNKEL (reference sequence). V lost 1 base to trimming and J lost 0 bases, with 16 bases between them. The CDR3 has 18 residues. CDR3 DNA: TGTGCCAGCAGCCAAGTTTATACAGGGTCCTACTCTGGAAACACCATATATTTT. It translates to CASSQVYTGSYSGNTIYF.

The chain links TRBV5-1 to TRBJ2-7; the D is unclear. This CDR3 spans 15 amino acids. Germline V lookup: CDR1 SGHRS, CDR2 YFSETQ. Trimming removed 0 bases from V and 1 base from J, with 11 bases in between. This CDR3 is CASSLDRLLSYEQYF. In nucleotides, the CDR3 is TGCGCCAGCAGCTTGGATCGGTTGTTATCCTACGAGCAGTACTTC.

The rearrangement links TRBV6-2 or TRBV6-3 to TRBJ2-1, with 7 bases identical to TRBD2. This CDR3 contains 16 residues. The trim removed 5 bases at V and 4 bases at J, leaving 11 bases unmatched. CDR1 and CDR2 (germline): MNHEY, SVGEGT. The CDR3: CASSRGGSGEYNEQFF. CDR3 sequence (DNA): TGTGCCAGCAGTCGCGGGGGTAGCGGAGAGTACAATGAGCAGTTCTTC.

The rearrangement links TRBV12-3 or TRBV12-4 to TRBJ1-2; perhaps TRBD1 as D (5 bases). The ends were cut back, 1 base at V and 4 bases at J, with 7 bases in the middle. The CDR3 loop spans 13 amino acids. CDR3 DNA sequence: TGTGCCAGCAGTTTAGGGGGCGGCTATGGCTACACCTTC. The encoded protein is CASSLGGGYGYTF.

The chain employs TRBV5-1 and TRBJ1-2, with TRBD1 identical over 7 bases. CDR3 length: 14 amino acids. CDR1 and CDR2 (germline): SGHRS, YFSETQ. V shed 3 bases, J shed 2 bases, and the junction held 4 bases outside the gene matches. This CDR3 is CASSYRDRNYGYTF. For the CDR3, the DNA is TGCGCCAGCAGCTACCGGGACAGAAACTATGGCTACACCTTC.